By sample share, the clone carrying this T cell receptor beta chain is medium-sized. These data originate in a study of low-dose radiotherapy and immunotherapy resistance in tumors. Time point of the sample: before trial treatment. Ipilimumab, nivolumab, aspirin, low-dose cyclophosphamide and low-dose radiotherapy were administered to donors. Germline trimming cut 4 bases from V and 1 base from J; bases unmatched to any gene: 4. The length of the CDR3 is 14 residues. Germline V gene lookup returns CDR1 SGHKS and CDR2 YYEKEE (reference sequence). Primers targeting TRAV and TRBV primed first-strand cDNA, covering alpha and beta chains. For amplifying TCRs, the PCR ran for about 19 cycles with Phusion, which was used together with a constant-region primer and the adapter on the V primers. TCRdb passed the reads through MiXCR, listing each CDR3 protein once. The sample has some 57,000 distinct CDR3 sequences, less than 25% seen once.

This specimen was PBMCs, taken before treatment. The gene calls are TRBV5-5 and TRBJ1-1, with 7 bases that match TRBD1. This sequence originates from a male donor with prostate cancer. CDR3 residues: CASSRTGGNTEAFF. The CDR3 bases are TGTGCCAGCAGCAGGACAGGCGGGAACACTGAAGCTTTCTTT. The full variable domain, completed using reference TRBV5-5 and TRBJ1-1, is DAGVTQSPTHLIKTRGQQVTLRCSPISGHKSVSWYQQVLGQGPQFIFQYYEKEERGRGNFPDRFSARQFPNYSSELNVNALLLGDSALYLCASSRTGGNTEAFFGQGTRLTVV.